This T cell receptor beta chain is from a study of T cell responses to AZD1222 COVID-19 vaccine. Study-level findings and limits: Donors were largely white British and mainly female; clonal diversity was possibly underestimated. Following two doses of AZD1222, Spike-specific TCR breadth and depth rose. Unmutated regions of variants are reportedly targeted by nearly half of spike-specific TCRs.

TCRdb keeps only in-frame clones here, not all; method: immunoSEQ multiplex PCR. The table shows about 110,000 clones, with about 85% occurring only once. With regard to this clone: Its antigen is not known.

Sequencing was performed on peripheral blood, taken on day 0 of AZD1222 vaccination. This sequence was found in an adult in good health.

CDR3 sequence reads: CASRPGQGFYNEQFF. The CDR3 bases are TGTGCCAGCAGGCCGGGACAGGGATTCTACAATGAGCAGTTCTTC. This sequence joins TRBV6-5 and TRBJ2-1; 9 bases agree with TRBD1. CDR3 length equals 15 residues. The germline CDR1 and CDR2 sequences are MNHEY and SVGAGI. With 6 bases clipped from V and 3 bases from J, the junction kept 6 bases outside the gene matches.